The 9 T cell receptor beta chains in this list originate from one sample, sequenced in a study of Graves' ophthalmopathy and Graves' hyperthyroidism. Transcripts of RNA were the source for amplifying TCR beta CDR3 regions. The library came from an HTBI-primed first-round RT-PCR and a second-round multiplex PCR. One entry per CDR3 protein, called by TCRdb with MiXCR from the multiplex PCR reads. Among 740,000 or so distinct CDR3 sequences, roughly two fifths were seen once, and the ten largest hold around 40%. Sample: peripheral blood. The origin of the receptors is an adult man with Graves' ophthalmopathy.

V gene TRBV30 combines with J gene TRBJ1-5; 7 nucleotides align to TRBD1. The length of the CDR3 is 17 residues. Germline values: CDR1 GTSNPN, CDR2 SVGIG (reference sequence). V shed 2 bases and J 2 bases; nucleotides not matched to a gene: 12. This chain's CDR3 is CAWSQLTGVGGNQPQHF. The CDR3 DNA reads as TGTGCCTGGAGTCAACTTACAGGGGTCGGGGGCAATCAGCCCCAGCATTTT.

This clonotype was detected only a few times. CDR3 coding DNA: TGCAGCGTTGAGGGACAGGGTCCAGATACGCAGTATTTT. It translates to CSVEGQGPDTQYF. This rearrangement joins TRBV29-1 to TRBJ2-3; 9 positions match TRBD1. Germline values: CDR1 SQVTM, CDR2 ANQGSEA. The CDR3 has 13 amino acids. The junction had 2 bases not matched to a gene; V was cut back by 3 bases and J by 4 bases.

The V gene is TRBV10-3, the J gene TRBJ1-4, with 11 positions matching TRBD1. In germline, CDR1 is ENHRY, CDR2 SYGVKD. V lost 10 bases and J lost 7; bases outside the gene matches: 8. The CDR3 has 14 residues. This chain's CDR3 is CASNRDRGGEKLFF. DNA for the CDR3: TGTGCCAGCAACCGGGACAGGGGGGGTGAAAAACTGTTTTTT.

This clonotype was detected only a few times. Germline is not matched at one junction end, which may reflect a read error. This chain links TRBV24-1 with TRBJ1-5; the match to TRBD1 covers 7 bases. The CDR3 is 15 residues long. CDR1 and CDR2 from the germline V gene are KGHDR and SFDVKD. In DNA, the CDR3 is TGTGCCAGCAGTTACCTCGACAGGGTCAATCAGCCCCAGCATTTT. This gives the protein CASSYLDRVNQPQHF.

Many counts were recorded for this clonotype. CDR3 coding DNA: TGTGCCAGCAGCGTTTTAGGGGGGGTTCGTGAGACCCAGTACTTC. Translated: CASSVLGGVRETQYF. This chain connects TRBV9 to TRBJ2-5; possible D gene TRBD2, 7 bases. The germline V gene has CDR1 SGDLS and CDR2 YYNGEE. The germline V and J ends were trimmed by 2 bases and 5 bases, with 16 bases remaining between them. This CDR3 contains 15 residues.

The chain employs TRBV9 and TRBJ2-3, with D perhaps matching TRBD2 (6 bases). The CDR3 runs 15 residues. The germline V gene has CDR1 SGDLS and CDR2 YYNGEE. V was clipped by 4 bases and J by 1 base, with 13 bases between them. CDR3 in amino acids: CASSLARTGTDTQYF. Written as DNA, the CDR3 is TGTGCCAGCAGCCTAGCGCGAACGGGCACAGATACGCAGTATTTT.

Notes on this clonotype: At one boundary the junction diverges from the germline segment, which might be a read error. CDR3 bases: TGTGCCAGCAGTTACTCGACAGGGGCGATAAACTATGGCTACACCTTC. It is translated as CASSYSTGAINYGYTF. The chain combines TRBV10-3 with TRBJ1-2; 8 positions match TRBD1. This CDR3 comprises 16 residues. Looked up from germline, CDR1 is ENHRY and CDR2 is SYGVKD.

This clonotype was seen a handful of times. V is TRBV19 and J is TRBJ1-5, with 12 bases aligning to TRBD1. In germline, CDR1 is LNHDA, CDR2 SQIVND (reference sequence). The trim removed 7 bases at V and 6 bases at J, leaving 4 bases unmatched. This CDR3 has 14 amino acids. In DNA, the CDR3 is TGTGCCAGTAAGGGGGGACAGGGGGCTCAGCCCCAGCATTTT. Its translation is CASKGGQGAQPQHF.

Note on this clonotype: As the CDR3 is not closed by the conserved phenylalanine or tryptophan, this likely results from a read error. In DNA, the CDR3 is TGTGCCAGCAGCTTAGATCCGACAGTCGTATTTGGGGTTGAAGCTTTCCTT. It is translated as CASSLDPTVVFGVEAFL. V is TRBV11-2 and J is TRBJ1-1, with D perhaps matching TRBD1 (5 bases). CDR1 is SGHAT and CDR2 is FQNNGV in the germline V gene. The CDR3 is made up of 17 amino acids. V shed 0 bases and J shed 7 bases, with 21 bases lying between them.